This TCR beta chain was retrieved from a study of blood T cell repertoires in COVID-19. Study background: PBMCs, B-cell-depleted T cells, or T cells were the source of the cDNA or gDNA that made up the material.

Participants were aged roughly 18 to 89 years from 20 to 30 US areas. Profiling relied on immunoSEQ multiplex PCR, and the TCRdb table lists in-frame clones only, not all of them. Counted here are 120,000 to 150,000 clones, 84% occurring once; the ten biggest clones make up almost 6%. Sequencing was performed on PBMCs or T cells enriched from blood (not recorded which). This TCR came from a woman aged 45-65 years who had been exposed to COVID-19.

The CDR3 loop is CASSYLGTEGAFF. The CDR3 bases are TGTGCCAGCAGTTACCTAGGAACCGAGGGAGCTTTCTTT. The J gene is TRBJ1-1, the V gene TRBV6-5; D not resolved. The ends were cut back, 2 bases at V and 10 bases at J, with 14 bases in the middle. Germline CDR1 is MNHEY and CDR2 is SVGAGI. The CDR3 length is 13 residues.